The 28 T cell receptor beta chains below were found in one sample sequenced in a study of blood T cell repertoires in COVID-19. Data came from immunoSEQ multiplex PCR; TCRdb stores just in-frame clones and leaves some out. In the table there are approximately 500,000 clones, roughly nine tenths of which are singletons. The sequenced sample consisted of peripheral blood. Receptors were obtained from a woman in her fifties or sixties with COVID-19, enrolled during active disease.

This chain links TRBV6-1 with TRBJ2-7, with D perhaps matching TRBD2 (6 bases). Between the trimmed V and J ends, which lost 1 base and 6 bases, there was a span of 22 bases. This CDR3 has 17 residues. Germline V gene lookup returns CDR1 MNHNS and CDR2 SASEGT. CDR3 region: CASSEVITSNRDPEQYF. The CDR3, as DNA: TGTGCCAGCAGTGAAGTGATAACTAGCAATCGGGACCCCGAGCAGTACTTC.

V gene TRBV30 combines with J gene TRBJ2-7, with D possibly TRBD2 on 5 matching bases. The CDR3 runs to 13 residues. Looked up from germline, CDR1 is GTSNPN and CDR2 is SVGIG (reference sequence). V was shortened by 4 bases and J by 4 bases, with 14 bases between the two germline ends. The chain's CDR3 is CAWNREPRYEQYF. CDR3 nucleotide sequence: TGTGCCTGGAACCGGGAACCCCGGTACGAGCAGTACTTC.

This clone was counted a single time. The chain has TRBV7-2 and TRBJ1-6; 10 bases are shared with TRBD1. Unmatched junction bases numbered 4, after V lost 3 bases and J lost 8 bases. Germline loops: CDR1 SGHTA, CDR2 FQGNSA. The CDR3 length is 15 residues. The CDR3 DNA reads TGTGCCAGCAGCTTCGACAGGGGGCCGCATTCACCCCTCCACTTT. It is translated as CASSFDRGPHSPLHF.

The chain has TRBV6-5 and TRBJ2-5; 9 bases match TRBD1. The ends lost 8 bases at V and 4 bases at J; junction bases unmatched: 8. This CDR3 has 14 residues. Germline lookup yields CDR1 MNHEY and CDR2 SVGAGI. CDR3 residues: CASWSRTGVETQYF. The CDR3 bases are TGTGCCAGCTGGTCCCGGACAGGGGTAGAGACCCAGTACTTC.

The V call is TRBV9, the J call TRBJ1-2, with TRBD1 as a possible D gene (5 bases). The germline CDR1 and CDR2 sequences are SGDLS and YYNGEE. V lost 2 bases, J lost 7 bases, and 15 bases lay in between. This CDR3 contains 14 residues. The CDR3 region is CASSVTGTLRGYTF. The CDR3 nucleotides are TGTGCCAGCAGCGTCACCGGGACTCTCCGTGGCTACACCTTC.

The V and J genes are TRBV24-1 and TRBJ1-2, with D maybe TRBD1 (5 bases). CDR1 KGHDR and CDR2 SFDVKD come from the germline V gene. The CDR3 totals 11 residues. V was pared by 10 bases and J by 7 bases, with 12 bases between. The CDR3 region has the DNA TGTGCCACTCAGGGTCCGGGTGGCTACACCTTC. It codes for CATQGPGGYTF.

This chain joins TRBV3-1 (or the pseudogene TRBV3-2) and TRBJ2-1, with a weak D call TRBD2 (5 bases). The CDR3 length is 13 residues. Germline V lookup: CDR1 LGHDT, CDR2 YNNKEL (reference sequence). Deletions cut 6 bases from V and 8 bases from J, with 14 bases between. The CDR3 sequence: CASRHPGEYEQFF. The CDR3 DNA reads TGTGCCAGCAGGCACCCCGGGGAATATGAGCAGTTCTTC.

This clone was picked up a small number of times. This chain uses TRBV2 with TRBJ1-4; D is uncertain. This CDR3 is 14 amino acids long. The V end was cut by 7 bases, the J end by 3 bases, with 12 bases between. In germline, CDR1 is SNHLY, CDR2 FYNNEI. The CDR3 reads CASTNDLPNEKLFF. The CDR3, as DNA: TGTGCCAGCACAAACGATCTACCTAATGAAAAACTGTTTTTT.

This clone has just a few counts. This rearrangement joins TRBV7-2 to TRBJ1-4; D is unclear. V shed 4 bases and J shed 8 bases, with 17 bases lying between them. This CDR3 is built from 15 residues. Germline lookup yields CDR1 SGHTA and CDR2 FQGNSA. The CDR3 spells CASSSPGRRGEKLFF. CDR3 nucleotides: TGTGCCAGCAGCTCCCCGGGAAGGAGAGGAGAAAAACTGTTTTTT.

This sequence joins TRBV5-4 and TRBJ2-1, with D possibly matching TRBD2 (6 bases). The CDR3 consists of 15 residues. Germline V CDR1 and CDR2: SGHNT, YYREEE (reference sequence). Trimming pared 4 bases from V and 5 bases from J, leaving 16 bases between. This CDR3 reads CASSPPGGGHNEQFF. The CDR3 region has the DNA TGTGCCAGCAGCCCTCCCGGGGGTGGCCACAATGAGCAGTTCTTC.

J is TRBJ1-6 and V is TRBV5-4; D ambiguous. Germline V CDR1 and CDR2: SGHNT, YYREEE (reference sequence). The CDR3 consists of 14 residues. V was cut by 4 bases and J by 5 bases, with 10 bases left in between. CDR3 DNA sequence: TGTGCCAGCAGCACCGGGGTCCATAATTCACCCCTCCACTTT. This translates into CASSTGVHNSPLHF.

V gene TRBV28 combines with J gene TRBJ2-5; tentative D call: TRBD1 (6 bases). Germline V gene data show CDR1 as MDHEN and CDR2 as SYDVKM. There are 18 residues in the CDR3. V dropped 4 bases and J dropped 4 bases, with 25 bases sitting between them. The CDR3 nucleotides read TGTGCCAGCAGTTCCCAGTTACAAAGCCACAGGGTCCGAGAGACCCAGTACTTC. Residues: CASSSQLQSHRVRETQYF. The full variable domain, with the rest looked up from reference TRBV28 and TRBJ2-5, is DVKVTQSSRYLVKRTGEKVFLECVQDMDHENMFWYRQDPGLGLRLIYFSYDVKMKEKGDIPEGYSVSREKKERFSLILESASTNQTSMYLCASSSQLQSHRVRETQYFGPGTRLLVL.

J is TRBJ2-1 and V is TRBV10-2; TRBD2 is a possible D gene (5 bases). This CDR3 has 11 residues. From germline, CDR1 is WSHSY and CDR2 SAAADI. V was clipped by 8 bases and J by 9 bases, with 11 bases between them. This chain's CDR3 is CASSREAEQFF. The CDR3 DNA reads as TGCGCCAGCTCACGGGAAGCTGAGCAGTTCTTC.

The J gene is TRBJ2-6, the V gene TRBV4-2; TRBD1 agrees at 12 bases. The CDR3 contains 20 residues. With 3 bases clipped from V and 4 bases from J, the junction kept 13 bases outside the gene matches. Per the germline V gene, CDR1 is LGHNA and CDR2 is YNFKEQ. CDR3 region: CASSHPKAGQGAGGANVLTF. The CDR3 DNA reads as TGTGCCAGCAGCCACCCTAAGGCGGGACAGGGGGCAGGGGGGGCCAACGTCCTGACTTTC.

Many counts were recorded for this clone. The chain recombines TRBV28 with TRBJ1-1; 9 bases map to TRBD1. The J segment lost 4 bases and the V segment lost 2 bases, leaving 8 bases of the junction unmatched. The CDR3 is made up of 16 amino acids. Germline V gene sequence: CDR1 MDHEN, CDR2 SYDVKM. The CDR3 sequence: CASSLMTGGGSTEAFF. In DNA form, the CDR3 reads TGTGCCAGCAGTTTAATGACAGGGGGTGGGAGCACTGAAGCTTTCTTT. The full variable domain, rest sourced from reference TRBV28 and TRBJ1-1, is DVKVTQSSRYLVKRTGEKVFLECVQDMDHENMFWYRQDPGLGLRLIYFSYDVKMKEKGDIPEGYSVSREKKERFSLILESASTNQTSMYLCASSLMTGGGSTEAFFGQGTRLTVV.

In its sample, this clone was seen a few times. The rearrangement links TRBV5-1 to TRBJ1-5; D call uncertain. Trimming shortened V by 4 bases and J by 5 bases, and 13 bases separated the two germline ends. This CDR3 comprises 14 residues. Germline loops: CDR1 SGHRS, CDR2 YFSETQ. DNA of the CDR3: TGCGCCAGCAGCCCCTGGACGGAGGATCAGCCCCAGCATTTT. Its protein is CASSPWTEDQPQHF. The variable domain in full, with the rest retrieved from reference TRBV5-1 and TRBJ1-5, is KAGVTQTPRYLIKTRGQQVTLSCSPISGHRSVSWYQQTPGQGLQFLFEYFSETQRNKGNFPGRFSGRQFSNSRSEMNVSTLELGDSALYLCASSPWTEDQPQHFGDGTRLSIL.

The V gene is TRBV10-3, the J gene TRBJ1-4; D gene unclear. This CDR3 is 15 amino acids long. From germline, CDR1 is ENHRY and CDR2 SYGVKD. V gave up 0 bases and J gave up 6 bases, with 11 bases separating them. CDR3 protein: CAISESGPSDEKLFF. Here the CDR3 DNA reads TGTGCCATCAGTGAGTCGGGCCCTAGCGATGAAAAACTGTTTTTT.

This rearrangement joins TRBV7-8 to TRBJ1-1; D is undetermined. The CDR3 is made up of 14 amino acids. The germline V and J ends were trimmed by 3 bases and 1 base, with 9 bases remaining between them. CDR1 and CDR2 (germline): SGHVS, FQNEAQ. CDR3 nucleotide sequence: TGTGCCAGCAGCTTCCTTGTCCCGAACACTGAAGCTTTCTTT. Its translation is CASSFLVPNTEAFF.

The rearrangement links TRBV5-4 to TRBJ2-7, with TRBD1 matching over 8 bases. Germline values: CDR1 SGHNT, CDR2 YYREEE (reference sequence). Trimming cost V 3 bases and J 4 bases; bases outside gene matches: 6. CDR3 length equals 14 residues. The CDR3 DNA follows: TGTGCCAGCAGCTCCGGGACAGGTCGATACGAGCAGTACTTC. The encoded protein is CASSSGTGRYEQYF.

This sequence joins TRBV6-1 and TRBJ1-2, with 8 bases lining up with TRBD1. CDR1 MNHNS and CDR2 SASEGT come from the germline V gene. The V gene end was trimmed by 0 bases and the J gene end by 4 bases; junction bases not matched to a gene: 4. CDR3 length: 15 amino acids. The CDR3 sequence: CASSEAFTGGYGYTF. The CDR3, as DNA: TGTGCCAGCAGTGAAGCTTTCACAGGGGGCTATGGCTACACCTTC.

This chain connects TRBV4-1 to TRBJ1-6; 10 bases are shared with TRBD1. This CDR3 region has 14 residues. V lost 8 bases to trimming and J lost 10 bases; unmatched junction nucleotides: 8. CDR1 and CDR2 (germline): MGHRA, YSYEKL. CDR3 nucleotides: TGCGCCAGCGGACCTGGACAGGGGGGGTCACCCCTCCACTTT. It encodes CASGPGQGGSPLHF.

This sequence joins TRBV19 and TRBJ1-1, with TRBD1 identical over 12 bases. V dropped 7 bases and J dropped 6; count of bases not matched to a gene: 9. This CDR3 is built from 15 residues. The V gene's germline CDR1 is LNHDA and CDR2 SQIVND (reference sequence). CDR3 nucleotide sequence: TGTGCCAGTATTACTCGGGACAGGGGGCACGCTGAAGCTTTCTTT. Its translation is CASITRDRGHAEAFF.

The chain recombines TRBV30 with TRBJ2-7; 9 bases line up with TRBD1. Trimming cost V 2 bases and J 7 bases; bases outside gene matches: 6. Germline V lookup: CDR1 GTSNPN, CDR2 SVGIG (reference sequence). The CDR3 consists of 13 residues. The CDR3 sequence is CAWSSQGADEQYF. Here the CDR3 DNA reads TGTGCCTGGAGTTCACAGGGGGCTGATGAGCAGTACTTC.

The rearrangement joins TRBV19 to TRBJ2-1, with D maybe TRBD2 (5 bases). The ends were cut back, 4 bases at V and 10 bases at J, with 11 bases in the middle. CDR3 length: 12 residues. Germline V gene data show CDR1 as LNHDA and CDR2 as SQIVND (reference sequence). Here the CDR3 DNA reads TGTGCCAGTAGTAGGGCCCCTAGCGAGCAGTTCTTC. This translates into CASSRAPSEQFF.

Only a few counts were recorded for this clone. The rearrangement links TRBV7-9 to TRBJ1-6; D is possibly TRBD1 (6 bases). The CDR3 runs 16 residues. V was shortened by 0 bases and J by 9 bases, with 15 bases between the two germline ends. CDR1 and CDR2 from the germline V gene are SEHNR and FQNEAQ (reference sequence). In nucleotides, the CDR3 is TGTGCCAGCAGCTTAGCTTCAGGGGTTATGGGTTCACCCCTCCACTTT. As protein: CASSLASGVMGSPLHF.

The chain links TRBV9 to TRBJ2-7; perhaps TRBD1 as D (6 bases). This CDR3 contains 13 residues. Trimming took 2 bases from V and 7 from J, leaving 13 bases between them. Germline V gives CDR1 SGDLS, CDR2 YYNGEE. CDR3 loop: CASSVPGEGEQYF. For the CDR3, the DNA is TGTGCCAGCAGCGTCCCAGGGGAAGGAGAGCAGTACTTC.

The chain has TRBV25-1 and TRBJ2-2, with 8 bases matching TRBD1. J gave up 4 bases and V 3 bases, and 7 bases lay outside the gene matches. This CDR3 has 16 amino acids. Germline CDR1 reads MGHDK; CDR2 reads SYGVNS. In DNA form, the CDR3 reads TGTGCCAGCAGTGATAGGACAGGGATGGTCACCGGGGAGCTGTTTTTT. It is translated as CASSDRTGMVTGELFF.

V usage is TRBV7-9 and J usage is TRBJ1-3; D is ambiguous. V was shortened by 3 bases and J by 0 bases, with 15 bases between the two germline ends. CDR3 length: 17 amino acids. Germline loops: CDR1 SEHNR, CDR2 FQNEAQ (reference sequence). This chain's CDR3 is CASSFLTSSASGNTIYF. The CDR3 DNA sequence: TGTGCCAGCAGCTTTTTAACGTCGAGTGCCTCTGGAAACACCATATATTTT. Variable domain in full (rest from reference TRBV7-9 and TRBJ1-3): DTGVSQNPRHKITKRGQNVTFRCDPISEHNRLYWYRQTLGQGPEFLTYFQNEAQLEKSRLLSDRFSAERPKGSFSTLEIQRTEQGDSAMYLCASSFLTSSASGNTIYFGEGSWLTVV.